The rows below give T cell receptor beta chains drawn from one sample of a study of T cells in Graves' hyperthyroidism and ophthalmopathy. TCRdb called the multiplex PCR reads again in MiXCR, with one record for every CDR3 protein. The sample has approximately 260,000 distinct CDR3 sequences, 12% to 15% seen once. The sequenced sample was blood. The receptors here all came from a woman aged 45 to 65 with Graves' hyperthyroidism that later progressed to Graves' ophthalmopathy. Each CDR3 is given without its conserved first and last residue.

TRBV2	TRBJ2-3	ASSGGGTLDTQY
TRBV13	TRBJ2-7	ASSSQGWNPVVHYEQY
TRBV28	TRBJ1-2	ASTRRDSRRRGYT
TRBV2	TRBJ2-3	ASSRQGTTIGTQY
TRBV10-2	TRBJ2-5	ASSDTRAETQY
TRBV7-2	TRBJ1-1	ASSLAGGGAF
TRBV7-9	TRBJ2-1	ASSSTGNSYNEQF
TRBV28	TRBJ2-3	ASSPTLSDSRVY
TRBV10-1	TRBJ1-2	ASSESGFRYGYT
TRBV4-2	TRBJ2-7	ASSPGGDRETYEQY
TRBV3-1	TRBJ2-1	ASRGTSGRANEQF
TRBV15	TRBJ2-7	ATSRGLSSYEQY
TRBV28	TRBJ2-4	ASSPRGHKNIQY
TRBV19	TRBJ1-2	ASSIGRNYGYT
TRBV11-1	TRBJ2-7	ASSLSLEAHLRRQY